This TCR beta chain was identified in a study of T cell changes during pregnancy in multiple sclerosis (dated by TCRdb to between 2017 and 2020). The study in broad terms: The study examined how the T cell repertoire changed over the course of pregnancy in women with multiple sclerosis.

Points on this clone: Its recognized antigen is unknown. Qualities for individual bases were not recorded, and no much larger clone is one base off.

The library was obtained by the immunoSEQ multiplex PCR assay. Here the immuneACCESS table is served through TCRdb, limited to in-frame sequences with V and J called. Missing clones are a known gap in these copies; in checked studies unresolved V genes cover under half, and the rest lacks a known reason. The sample table records about 64,000 clones; about 90% of these occur just once. Roughly 2.1% of the sample belongs to the ten largest clones. This clonotype originated in a female donor in good health, enrolled as a control in a pregnancy study. Sequencing was performed on peripheral blood, taken in the second trimester of pregnancy.

The nucleotide sequence is given as TGTGCCAGCAGTTTAGCTTCCGCGGGGGGTTCGGACCAGTACTTC. Translation gives CASSLASAGGSDQYF. The rearranged chain carries TRBV27 and TRBJ2-5; 8 nucleotides in the junction match TRBD2. The V end gives up 2 bases and the J end 10 bases, leaving 12 bases in the junction not matched to a gene. The CDR3 holds 15 amino acids from the cysteine to the phenylalanine. The sequence is cut down to CDR3 DNA, 45 bases in frame from base 1. In the germline V gene (reference sequence), CDR1 corresponds to MNHEY and CDR2 to SMNVEV.